A selection of T cell receptor beta chains follows, all from one sample in a study of T cells in localized non-small cell lung cancer. Assay: immunoSEQ multiplex PCR; the TCRdb copy retains only in-frame clones and omits some. The table lists about 40,000 clones, about 90% of them singletons. The sequencing used peripheral blood, collected before any cancer treatment. Receptors were obtained from a man between 40 and 70 years old with stage I lung adenocarcinoma. Each CDR3 is given with its conserved first and last residue. D genes are given only for firm matches. Size tells how often a clone was seen (once, few, many) or the class of an expanded clone, and some rows leave it out.

V gene: TRBV2; J gene: TRBJ1-2; clone size: .; D gene: .; CDR3 protein: CASSEGRQNYGYTF; CDR3 DNA: TGTGCCAGCAGTGAAGGCCGACAGAACTATGGCTACACCTTC
V gene: TRBV10-3; J gene: TRBJ2-1; clone size: .; D gene: .; CDR3 protein: CAISEGKHSSYNEQFF; CDR3 DNA: TGTGCCATCAGTGAGGGGAAGCACAGCTCCTACAATGAGCAGTTCTTC
V gene: TRBV18; J gene: TRBJ1-2; clone size: .; D gene: TRBD1; CDR3 protein: CASSPMGQTSNGYTF; CDR3 DNA: TGTGCCAGCTCACCGATGGGACAGACCAGCAATGGCTACACCTTC
V gene: TRBV29-1; J gene: TRBJ2-3; clone size: .; D gene: .; CDR3 protein: CSSHTGTSTDTQYF; CDR3 DNA: TGCAGCTCTCACACAGGGACGAGCACAGATACGCAGTATTTT
V gene: TRBV19; J gene: TRBJ1-4; clone size: .; D gene: TRBD1; CDR3 protein: CASNRPPGQRNEKLFF; CDR3 DNA: TGTGCCAGTAATCGTCCACCGGGACAGCGTAATGAAAAACTGTTTTTT
V gene: TRBV15; J gene: TRBJ2-7; clone size: .; D gene: TRBD2; CDR3 protein: CATSPPGGFQRAGEQYF; CDR3 DNA: TGTGCCACCAGCCCTCCGGGAGGGTTCCAAAGGGCGGGCGAGCAGTACTTC
V gene: TRBV6-5; J gene: TRBJ1-1; clone size: .; D gene: .; CDR3 protein: CASRMAGELTEAFF; CDR3 DNA: TGTGCCAGCAGAATGGCAGGGGAATTAACTGAAGCTTTCTTT
V gene: TRBV5-4; J gene: TRBJ2-7; clone size: few; D gene: TRBD1; CDR3 protein: CASSHSGQYEQYF; CDR3 DNA: TGTGCCAGCAGCCATTCGGGACAGTACGAGCAGTACTTC
V gene: TRBV11-2; J gene: TRBJ2-3; clone size: .; D gene: .; CDR3 protein: CASSQRLARDTQYF; CDR3 DNA: TGTGCCAGCAGCCAAAGGCTAGCAAGGGATACGCAGTATTTT
V gene: TRBV7-8; J gene: TRBJ2-5; clone size: .; D gene: .; CDR3 protein: CASSLEEGGTQYF; CDR3 DNA: TGTGCCAGCAGCTTAGAGGAGGGAGGGACCCAGTACTTC
V gene: TRBV30; J gene: TRBJ2-7; clone size: .; D gene: TRBD1; CDR3 protein: CAWGTGNEQYF; CDR3 DNA: TGTGCCTGGGGGACAGGGAACGAGCAGTACTTC
V gene: TRBV5-4; J gene: TRBJ2-1; clone size: .; D gene: .; CDR3 protein: CASSLSEYNEQFF; CDR3 DNA: TGTGCCAGCAGCTTGTCGGAGTACAATGAGCAGTTCTTC
V gene: TRBV5-4; J gene: TRBJ1-1; clone size: .; D gene: .; CDR3 protein: CASSFPGRGNTEAFF; CDR3 DNA: TGTGCCAGCAGCTTTCCAGGGAGGGGAAACACTGAAGCTTTCTTT
V gene: TRBV5-1; J gene: TRBJ2-5; clone size: .; D gene: .; CDR3 protein: CASSLDQETQYF; CDR3 DNA: TGCGCCAGCAGCTTGGACCAAGAGACCCAGTACTTC
V gene: TRBV10-3; J gene: TRBJ2-2; clone size: .; D gene: .; CDR3 protein: CAISEPGANTGELFF; CDR3 DNA: TGTGCCATCAGTGAGCCCGGGGCGAACACCGGGGAGCTGTTTTTT
V gene: TRBV5-1; J gene: TRBJ1-5; clone size: .; D gene: .; CDR3 protein: CASSWDVNQPQHF; CDR3 DNA: TGCGCCAGCAGCTGGGACGTCAATCAGCCCCAGCATTTT
V gene: TRBV6-5; J gene: TRBJ1-5; clone size: once; D gene: .; CDR3 protein: CASSYSTGQPQHF; CDR3 DNA: TGTGCCAGCAGTTACTCTACGGGTCAGCCCCAGCATTTT
V gene: TRBV25-1; J gene: TRBJ2-7; clone size: .; D gene: .; CDR3 protein: CASSEMSATYEQYF; CDR3 DNA: TGTGCCAGCAGTGAAATGAGCGCAACCTACGAGCAGTACTTC
V gene: TRBV7-8; J gene: TRBJ2-7; clone size: .; D gene: TRBD2; CDR3 protein: CASSLASAGGSYEQYF; CDR3 DNA: TGTGCCAGCAGCTTAGCGTCGGCGGGAGGATCCTACGAGCAGTACTTC
V gene: TRBV2; J gene: TRBJ2-2; clone size: .; D gene: .; CDR3 protein: CASKEGPRRGNTGELFF; CDR3 DNA: TGTGCCAGTAAGGAGGGTCCAAGAAGGGGGAACACCGGGGAGCTGTTTTTT
V gene: TRBV27; J gene: TRBJ2-5; clone size: .; D gene: TRBD1; CDR3 protein: CASSPYIGTGNQETQYF; CDR3 DNA: TGTGCCAGCAGTCCTTACATCGGGACAGGTAACCAAGAGACCCAGTACTTC
V gene: TRBV5-1; J gene: TRBJ1-4; clone size: .; D gene: .; CDR3 protein: CASSLGGGEKLFF; CDR3 DNA: TGCGCCAGCAGCTTGGGGGGCGGTGAAAAACTGTTTTTT
V gene: TRBV7-3; J gene: TRBJ2-1; clone size: once; D gene: TRBD2; CDR3 protein: CASSPRDYPYNEQFF; CDR3 DNA: TGTGCCAGCAGCCCCCGGGACTACCCCTACAATGAGCAGTTCTTC
V gene: TRBV29-1; J gene: TRBJ2-3; clone size: .; D gene: TRBD1; CDR3 protein: CSVVGTGAQIDTQYF; CDR3 DNA: TGCAGCGTAGTAGGGACAGGGGCGCAAATAGATACGCAGTATTTT
V gene: TRBV28; J gene: TRBJ1-3; clone size: once; D gene: .; CDR3 protein: CASSFAGGTIYF; CDR3 DNA: TGTGCCAGCAGTTTCGCGGGGGGCACCATATATTTT
V gene: TRBV19; J gene: TRBJ1-1; clone size: few; D gene: TRBD1; CDR3 protein: CASSIQQGTEAFF; CDR3 DNA: TGTGCCAGTAGTATCCAACAGGGGACTGAAGCTTTCTTT
V gene: TRBV29-1; J gene: TRBJ2-5; clone size: .; D gene: .; CDR3 protein: CSVIGDGGPSETQYF; CDR3 DNA: TGCAGTGTTATTGGGGACGGGGGGCCTTCAGAGACCCAGTACTTC